Each of the 32 T cell receptor beta chains below was sequenced from the same sample in a study of blood T cell repertoires in COVID-19. The data were produced by immunoSEQ multiplex PCR, yet TCRdb's version contains in-frame clones alone and is incomplete. Of 140,000 or so clones listed, more than 75% are singletons. Sequenced sample: peripheral blood. These receptors came from a woman older than 75 with acute or convalescent COVID-19.

The chain has TRBV10-3 and TRBJ1-6; weak D call: TRBD1 (6 bases). Germline V gene data show CDR1 as ENHRY and CDR2 as SYGVKD. This CDR3 spans 14 amino acids. The V end was cut by 6 bases, the J end by 7 bases, with 13 bases between. CDR3 nucleotide sequence: TGTGCCATCAGCAGAACAGGGAACAATTCACCCCTCCACTTT. Its translation: CAISRTGNNSPLHF.

Comments on this clone: Other DNA sequences from this sample encode an identical CDR3 as well. The chain combines TRBV2 with TRBJ2-2; 7 bases line up with TRBD2. CDR1 is SNHLY and CDR2 is FYNNEI in the germline V gene. The CDR3 covers 17 residues. The V and J ends lost 6 bases and 7 bases, in that order; junction bases with no gene match: 17. As DNA, the CDR3 is TGTGCCAGCAGCTTCTCTCGCGGGACTACGGCCGGCGGGGAGCTGTTTTTT. This sequence encodes CASSFSRGTTAGGELFF. Full variable domain (outside the CDR3, taken from reference TRBV2 and TRBJ2-2): EPEVTQTPSHQVTQMGQEVILRCVPISNHLYFYWYRQILGQKVEFLVSFYNNEISEKSEIFDDQFSVERPDGSNFTLKIRSTKLEDSAMYFCASSFSRGTTAGGELFFGEGSRLTVL.

The chain is built from TRBV6-5 and TRBJ1-2; a weak D match, TRBD1 (5 bases). Trimming took off 9 bases at V and 4 bases at J, with 12 bases between the two ends. The germline CDR1 and CDR2 sequences are MNHEY and SVGAGI. The CDR3 covers 12 residues. The CDR3 reads CARRDGSYGYTF. CDR3 sequence (DNA): TGTGCCAGACGGGACGGGAGCTATGGCTACACCTTC.

V and J are TRBV11-1 and TRBJ2-7, with D perhaps matching TRBD2 (5 bases). CDR3 length: 13 amino acids. V was trimmed by 3 bases and J by 0 bases, leaving 6 bases between them. CDR1 SGHAT and CDR2 FQDESV come from the germline V gene (reference sequence). CDR3 DNA sequence: TGTGCCAGCAGCTTCGAGGGCTCCTACGAGCAGTACTTC. This translates into CASSFEGSYEQYF. Supplemented by reference TRBV11-1 and TRBJ2-7, the full variable domain reads EAEVAQSPRYKITEKSQAVAFWCDPISGHATLYWYRQILGQGPELLVQFQDESVVDDSQLPKDRFSAERLKGVDSTLKIQPAELGDSAMYLCASSFEGSYEQYFGPGTRLTVT.

V and J are TRBV2 and TRBJ1-2; D unclear. This CDR3 region has 13 residues. The germline CDR1 and CDR2 sequences are SNHLY and FYNNEI. V was clipped by 4 bases and J by 6 bases, with 12 bases between them. In DNA, the CDR3 is TGTGCCAGCAGTGTTGAAAGGGAGAATGGCTACACCTTC. Translated, it gives CASSVERENGYTF.

The CDR3 loop reads CASSMARGRTAFF. DNA for the CDR3: TGTGCCAGTAGTATGGCCAGGGGGCGAACAGCTTTCTTT. The chain combines TRBV19 with TRBJ1-1, with TRBD1 identical over 8 bases. The trim removed 3 bases at V and 10 bases at J, leaving 7 bases unmatched. CDR1 and CDR2 (germline): LNHDA, SQIVND (reference sequence). This CDR3 spans 13 amino acids.

The chain is built from TRBV5-1 and TRBJ1-1; D call uncertain. The CDR3 consists of 15 residues. The germline V gene encodes CDR1 SGHRS and CDR2 YFSETQ. Trimming pared 7 bases from V and 6 bases from J, leaving 22 bases between. In nucleotides, the CDR3 is TGCGCCAGCCGACTAGCCGGGCTTCGGGCCCCTGAAGCTTTCTTT. Translated: CASRLAGLRAPEAFF.

This chain uses TRBV7-9 with TRBJ1-3; D call uncertain. This CDR3 is built from 14 residues. Germline V CDR1 and CDR2: SEHNR, FQNEAQ (reference sequence). Trimming pared 5 bases from V and 4 bases from J, leaving 12 bases between. The CDR3 is CASSPQFSGNTIYF. In DNA, the CDR3 is TGTGCCAGCAGCCCACAATTTTCAGGAAACACCATATATTTT.

This clone was found a few times. The J gene is TRBJ2-7, the V gene TRBV28, with TRBD1 as a possible D gene (6 bases). The CDR3 extends over 14 amino acids. V was shortened by 4 bases and J by 6 bases, with 16 bases between the two germline ends. Germline V CDR1 and CDR2: MDHEN, SYDVKM. The CDR3 is CASSSHGGSREQYF. The CDR3 DNA follows: TGTGCCAGCAGTTCTCATGGGGGCAGTCGCGAGCAGTACTTC.

The rearrangement links TRBV30 to TRBJ1-3; D is unresolved. Germline CDR1 reads GTSNPN; CDR2 reads SVGIG (reference sequence). Trimming cost V 0 bases and J 5 bases, with 5 bases left between them. The CDR3 covers 12 residues. The CDR3 protein is CAWSVQRNTIYF. CDR3 sequence (DNA): TGTGCCTGGAGTGTACAAAGAAACACCATATATTTT.

CDR3 region: CASSPEAADFETQYF. The CDR3 coding sequence is TGTGCCAGCAGTCCCGAGGCAGCAGATTTTGAGACCCAGTACTTC. V and J are TRBV27 and TRBJ2-5; D is undetermined. Germline V gene data show CDR1 as MNHEY and CDR2 as SMNVEV (reference sequence). Deletions cut 5 bases from V and 5 bases from J, with 18 bases between. This CDR3 has 15 amino acids.

This clone occurred a few times. J is TRBJ1-3 and V is TRBV9; D is ambiguous. Trimming took off 4 bases at V and 0 bases at J, with 11 bases between the two ends. The germline V gene encodes CDR1 SGDLS and CDR2 YYNGEE. The CDR3 contains 15 residues. In nucleotides, the CDR3 is TGTGCCAGCAGCCCATCCGACATCTCTGGAAACACCATATATTTT. It yields the protein CASSPSDISGNTIYF.

This clone appeared a single time. The chain joins TRBV18 to TRBJ2-2, with D uncertain. The germline CDR1 and CDR2 sequences are KGHSH and LQKENI. The germline V and J ends were trimmed by 2 bases and 4 bases, with 11 bases remaining between them. The CDR3 consists of 15 residues. The CDR3 sequence is CASSPTTVTTGELFF. Written as DNA, the CDR3 is TGTGCCAGCTCACCAACGACTGTTACCACCGGGGAGCTGTTTTTT. Supplemented by reference TRBV18 and TRBJ2-2, the full variable domain reads NAGVMQNPRHLVRRRGQEARLRCSPMKGHSHVYWYRQLPEEGLKFMVYLQKENIIDESGMPKERFSAEFPKEGPSILRIQQVVRGDSAAYFCASSPTTVTTGELFFGEGSRLTVL.

This chain uses TRBV10-3 with TRBJ2-2; no reliable D call. Trimming took off 4 bases at V and 0 bases at J, with 9 bases between the two ends. The germline gives CDR1 ENHRY, CDR2 SYGVKD. The CDR3 loop spans 15 amino acids. CDR3 region: CAISANLANTGELFF. In DNA form, the CDR3 reads TGTGCCATCAGTGCTAACTTAGCGAACACCGGGGAGCTGTTTTTT.

This clone was observed a few times. Here the CDR3 reads CASSQPDNSPLHF. The CDR3 DNA reads TGCGCCAGCAGCCAACCCGATAATTCACCCCTCCACTTT. The chain is built from TRBV4-1 and TRBJ1-6; no reliable D call. The CDR3 totals 13 residues. Germline V gives CDR1 MGHRA, CDR2 YSYEKL. V was pared by 2 bases and J by 5 bases, with 4 bases between.

The gene calls are TRBV24-1 and TRBJ2-2, with TRBD1 identical over 9 bases. Trimming at V came to 8 bases and at J to 5 bases, leaving 5 bases not matched to a gene. The germline V gene has CDR1 KGHDR and CDR2 SFDVKD. The CDR3 sequence is 14 residues long. The CDR3 here is CATMGQGRTGELFF. CDR3 coding DNA: TGTGCCACCATGGGACAGGGTAGGACCGGGGAGCTGTTTTTT.

J is TRBJ2-7 and V is TRBV6-5, with 8 positions matching TRBD2. The CDR3 totals 15 residues. V dropped 9 bases and J dropped 3; count of bases not matched to a gene: 13. The germline V gene encodes CDR1 MNHEY and CDR2 SVGAGI. The CDR3 DNA follows: TGTGCCAGTCATGCTAGCGGGCCCGGGGGCTACGAGCAGTACTTC. Translation gives CASHASGPGGYEQYF.

The chain employs TRBV7-2 and TRBJ2-4, with D unresolved. Per germline, CDR1 SGHTA and CDR2 FQGNSA. V lost 0 bases to trimming and J lost 12 bases, with 12 bases between them. The CDR3 has 13 amino acids. The CDR3 spells CASSLARDFNQYF. The CDR3 nucleotides read TGTGCCAGCAGCTTAGCGCGCGACTTCAATCAGTACTTC.

The V gene is TRBV3-1 (or the pseudogene TRBV3-2), the J gene TRBJ1-2; D unresolved. Germline CDR1 is LGHDT and CDR2 is YNNKEL (reference sequence). Trimming shortened V by 5 bases and J by 14 bases, and 18 bases separated the two germline ends. CDR3 size: 12 residues. The CDR3 region is CASSKTIERPTF. The CDR3 DNA reads TGTGCCAGCAGCAAAACAATCGAGCGCCCTACCTTC.

V usage is TRBV18 and J usage is TRBJ2-5; TRBD1 is a possible D gene (6 bases). The V end lost 3 bases, the J end lost 4 bases, and 9 bases lay between the germline ends. The CDR3 is 13 amino acids. Germline V gene sequence: CDR1 KGHSH, CDR2 LQKENI. CDR3: CASSPGAGETQYF. The CDR3 DNA sequence: TGTGCCAGCTCACCGGGGGCCGGAGAGACCCAGTACTTC.

There are a few counts of this clone. The genes are TRBV5-4 and TRBJ2-7; TRBD1 agrees at 8 bases. Per germline, CDR1 SGHNT and CDR2 YYREEE (reference sequence). There are 16 residues in the CDR3. With V trimmed by 0 bases and J by 5 bases, 10 bases remained unmatched. CDR3 DNA sequence: TGTGCCAGCAGCTTGGGGGGGGCAGGGGGCAGGCACGAGCAGTACTTC. Protein: CASSLGGAGGRHEQYF.

V and J are TRBV10-2 and TRBJ2-7; 13 bases line up with TRBD2. Germline V gene sequence: CDR1 WSHSY, CDR2 SAAADI. The V segment lost 2 bases and the J segment 6 bases; nucleotides outside the gene matches: 1. The CDR3 has 14 residues. CDR3 residues: CASSETSGRVEQYF. As DNA, the CDR3 is TGCGCCAGCAGTGAGACTAGCGGGAGGGTCGAGCAGTACTTC.

This chain connects TRBV2 to TRBJ1-5, with TRBD1 matching over 7 bases. This CDR3 region has 13 residues. Per the germline V gene, CDR1 is SNHLY and CDR2 is FYNNEI. V lost 8 bases to trimming and J lost 7 bases; unmatched junction nucleotides: 8. CDR3 sequence (DNA): TGTGCCAGCCGAAGGGGGCTACAACAGCCCCAGCATTTT. Its translation: CASRRGLQQPQHF. The whole variable domain, remainder taken from reference TRBV2 and TRBJ1-5, is EPEVTQTPSHQVTQMGQEVILRCVPISNHLYFYWYRQILGQKVEFLVSFYNNEISEKSEIFDDQFSVERPDGSNFTLKIRSTKLEDSAMYFCASRRGLQQPQHFGDGTRLSIL.

The genes are TRBV19 and TRBJ1-2; the match to TRBD1 covers 11 bases. The CDR3 runs to 13 residues. Germline CDR1 is LNHDA and CDR2 is SQIVND (reference sequence). The junction had 6 bases not matched to a gene; V was cut back by 5 bases and J by 10 bases. In DNA, the CDR3 is TGTGCCAGTAGTCGGACAGGGGGCGGGTTCTACACCTTC. It specifies CASSRTGGGFYTF.

V and J are TRBV6-4 and TRBJ1-2, with 12 bases aligning to TRBD1. V lost 6 bases and J lost 8; bases outside the gene matches: 7. CDR1 MRHNA and CDR2 SNTAGT come from the germline V gene. The CDR3 has 14 residues. The CDR3 here is CASSALGQGAGYTF. In nucleotides, the CDR3 is TGTGCCAGCAGCGCCCTGGGACAGGGGGCCGGCTACACCTTC.

The chain recombines TRBV28 with TRBJ2-3; 11 bases fit TRBD2. Trimming cost V 5 bases and J 1 base; bases outside gene matches: 2. In germline, CDR1 is MDHEN, CDR2 SYDVKM. The CDR3 is made up of 15 amino acids. CDR3 DNA: TGTGCCAGCAGTAGGGGACTAGCGGGCACAGATACGCAGTATTTT. It codes for CASSRGLAGTDTQYF.

The chain couples TRBV13 to TRBJ1-2; D unresolved. The CDR3 consists of 15 residues. The V end was cut by 0 bases, the J end by 5 bases, with 13 bases between. In germline, CDR1 is PRHDT, CDR2 FYEKMQ (reference sequence). The chain's CDR3 is CASSLGSGGLYGYTF. CDR3 sequence (DNA): TGTGCCAGCAGCTTAGGCTCAGGAGGACTTTATGGCTACACCTTC.

This chain uses TRBV27 with TRBJ1-5; no reliable D call. The CDR3 length is 15 residues. Germline V gene sequence: CDR1 MNHEY, CDR2 SMNVEV (reference sequence). The ends were cut back, 5 bases at V and 6 bases at J, with 17 bases in the middle. In nucleotides, the CDR3 is TGTGCCAGCAGTCCTCTATCAATTAGGAGTCAGCCCCAGCATTTT. Translated, it gives CASSPLSIRSQPQHF.

The chain couples TRBV7-2 to TRBJ2-7, with 8 bases lining up with TRBD2. Germline CDR1 reads SGHTA; CDR2 reads FQGNSA. The CDR3 has 17 residues. The junction had 14 bases not matched to a gene; V was cut back by 3 bases and J by 4 bases. The CDR3 nucleotides read TGTGCCAGCAGCTTTCCGACGAGCGGGGGTCAAAGATACGAGCAGTACTTC. Its translation is CASSFPTSGGQRYEQYF.

This clone is a singleton in its sample. The chain is built from TRBV29-1 and TRBJ2-7, with D possibly TRBD1 on 5 matching bases. The V and J ends lost 5 bases and 2 bases respectively, with 19 bases between them. Per the germline V gene, CDR1 is SQVTM and CDR2 is ANQGSEA. This CDR3 contains 15 residues. CDR3 bases: TGCAGCGTTCCGAGAAAGGCGACGGACACCTACGAGCAGTACTTC. Protein: CSVPRKATDTYEQYF.

The chain combines TRBV5-1 with TRBJ2-7; D is ambiguous. Germline CDR1 is SGHRS and CDR2 is YFSETQ. Trimming took off 0 bases at V and 6 bases at J, with 10 bases between the two ends. The length of the CDR3 is 13 residues. CDR3 bases: TGCGCCAGCAGCTTGGCGTGGCGGAGCGAGCAGTACTTC. This sequence encodes CASSLAWRSEQYF.

This chain joins TRBV7-9 and TRBJ2-7; D might be TRBD2 (6 bases). Germline V CDR1 and CDR2: SEHNR, FQNEAQ (reference sequence). There are 17 residues in the CDR3. The V and J ends lost 5 bases and 5 bases respectively, with 25 bases between them. In nucleotides, the CDR3 is TGTGCCAGCAGCCGCCTGCTCAGAGGTGGGGAGGACGACGAGCAGTACTTC. Residues: CASSRLLRGGEDDEQYF. Supplemented by reference TRBV7-9 and TRBJ2-7, the full variable domain reads DTGVSQNPRHKITKRGQNVTFRCDPISEHNRLYWYRQTLGQGPEFLTYFQNEAQLEKSRLLSDRFSAERPKGSFSTLEIQRTEQGDSAMYLCASSRLLRGGEDDEQYFGPGTRLTVT.